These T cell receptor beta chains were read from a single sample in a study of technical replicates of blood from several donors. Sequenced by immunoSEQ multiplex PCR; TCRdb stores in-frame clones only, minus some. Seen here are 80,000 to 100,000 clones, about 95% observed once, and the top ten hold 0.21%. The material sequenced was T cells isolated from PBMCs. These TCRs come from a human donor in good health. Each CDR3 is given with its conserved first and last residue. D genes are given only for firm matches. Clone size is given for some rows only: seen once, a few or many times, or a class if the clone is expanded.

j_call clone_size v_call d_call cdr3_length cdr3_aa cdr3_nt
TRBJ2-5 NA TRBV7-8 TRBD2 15 CASSQQGLAGETQYF TGTGCCAGCAGCCAACAAGGACTAGCGGGAGAGACCCAGTACTTC
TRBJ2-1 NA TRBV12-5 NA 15 CASGLVGGLYNEQFF TGTGCTAGTGGTTTGGTCGGCGGACTGTACAATGAGCAGTTCTTC
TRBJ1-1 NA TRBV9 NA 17 CASSVAKAQVMNTEAFF TGTGCCAGCAGCGTAGCAAAAGCACAGGTCATGAACACTGAAGCTTTCTTT
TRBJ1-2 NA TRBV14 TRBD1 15 CASSKTGLVVYGYTF TGTGCCAGCAGCAAGACAGGGTTGGTAGTCTATGGCTACACCTTC
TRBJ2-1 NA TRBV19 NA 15 CASSIFGLWGDEQFF TGTGCCAGTAGTATATTTGGGCTTTGGGGCGATGAGCAGTTCTTC
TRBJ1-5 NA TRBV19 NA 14 CASSIDRPNQPQHF TGTGCCAGTAGTATTGACAGGCCTAATCAGCCCCAGCATTTT
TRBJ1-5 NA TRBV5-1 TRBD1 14 CASSTGQPNQPQHF TGCGCCAGCAGCACGGGACAGCCCAATCAGCCCCAGCATTTT
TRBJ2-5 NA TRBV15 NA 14 CATQQRLIKETQYF TGTGCCACCCAACAGCGACTAATTAAAGAGACCCAGTACTTC
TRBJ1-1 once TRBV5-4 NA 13 CASSFQEPREAFF TGTGCCAGCAGCTTCCAGGAACCCCGTGAAGCTTTCTTT
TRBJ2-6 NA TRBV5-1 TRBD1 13 CASSFGTGNVLTF TGCGCCAGCAGCTTTGGGACAGGGAACGTCCTGACTTTC
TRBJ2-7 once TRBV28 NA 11 CASSPGNEQYF TGTGCCAGCAGCCCGGGTAACGAGCAGTACTTC
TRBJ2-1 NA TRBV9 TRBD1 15 CASSVDRGSYNEQFF TGTGCCAGCAGCGTTGACAGGGGGTCTTACAATGAGCAGTTCTTC
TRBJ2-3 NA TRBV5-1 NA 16 CASSRGGDLAKDTQYF TGCGCCAGCAGCCGCGGTGGGGATCTAGCAAAAGATACGCAGTATTTT
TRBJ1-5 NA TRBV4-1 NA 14 CASSLSAGNQPQHF TGCGCCAGCAGCCTCAGCGCCGGAAATCAGCCCCAGCATTTT
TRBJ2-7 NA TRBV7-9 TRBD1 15 CASRPGGGQIYEQYF TGTGCCAGCAGACCAGGTGGGGGACAGATATACGAGCAGTACTTC
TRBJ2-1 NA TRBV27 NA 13 CASSLISYNEQFF TGTGCCAGCAGTCTAATATCCTACAATGAGCAGTTCTTC
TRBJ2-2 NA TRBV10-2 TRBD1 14 CARSETGKTGELFF TGCGCCAGAAGCGAGACAGGGAAGACCGGGGAGCTGTTTTTT
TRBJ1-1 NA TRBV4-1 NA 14 CASSHFSLGAEAFF TGCGCCAGCAGCCACTTTAGTCTCGGGGCTGAAGCTTTCTTT
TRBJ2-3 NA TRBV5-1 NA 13 CASSVGDTDTQYF TGCGCCAGCAGCGTCGGTGACACAGATACGCAGTATTTT
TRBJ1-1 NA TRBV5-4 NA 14 CASSWTQGNTEAFF TGTGCCAGCAGCTGGACCCAGGGGAACACTGAAGCTTTCTTT
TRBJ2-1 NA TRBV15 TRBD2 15 CATSAKSGAYNEQFF TGTGCCACCAGCGCTAAGAGCGGGGCCTACAATGAGCAGTTCTTC
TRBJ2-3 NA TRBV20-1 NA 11 CSARLADTQYF TGCAGTGCTAGACTCGCGGATACGCAGTATTTT
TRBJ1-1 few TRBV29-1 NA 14 CSVAGWEGRTEAFF TGCAGCGTGGCGGGATGGGAGGGGAGGACTGAAGCTTTCTTT
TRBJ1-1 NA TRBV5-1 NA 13 CASSWIGETEAFF TGCGCCAGCAGCTGGATCGGGGAGACTGAAGCTTTCTTT
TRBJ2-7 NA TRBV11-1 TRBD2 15 CASSVTGGSRHEQYF TGTGCCAGCAGCGTTACTGGCGGGAGCCGCCACGAGCAGTACTTC
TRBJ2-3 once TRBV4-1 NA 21 CASSQDQRADVWGGRRDTQYF TGCGCCAGCAGCCAAGATCAAAGGGCCGATGTGTGGGGGGGCCGACGAGATACGCAGTATTTT
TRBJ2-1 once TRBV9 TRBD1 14 CASSAPGQGTEQFF TGTGCCAGCAGCGCTCCGGGACAGGGTACTGAGCAGTTCTTC
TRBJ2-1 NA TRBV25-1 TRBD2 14 CASTGLDYWNEQFF TGTGCCAGCACGGGACTAGACTACTGGAATGAGCAGTTCTTC
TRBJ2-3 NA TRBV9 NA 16 CASSPPVPISTDTQYF TGTGCCAGCAGCCCTCCAGTTCCGATTAGCACAGATACGCAGTATTTT
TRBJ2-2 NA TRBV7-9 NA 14 CASSLARGAGELFF TGTGCCAGCAGCTTAGCCAGGGGGGCCGGGGAGCTGTTTTTT